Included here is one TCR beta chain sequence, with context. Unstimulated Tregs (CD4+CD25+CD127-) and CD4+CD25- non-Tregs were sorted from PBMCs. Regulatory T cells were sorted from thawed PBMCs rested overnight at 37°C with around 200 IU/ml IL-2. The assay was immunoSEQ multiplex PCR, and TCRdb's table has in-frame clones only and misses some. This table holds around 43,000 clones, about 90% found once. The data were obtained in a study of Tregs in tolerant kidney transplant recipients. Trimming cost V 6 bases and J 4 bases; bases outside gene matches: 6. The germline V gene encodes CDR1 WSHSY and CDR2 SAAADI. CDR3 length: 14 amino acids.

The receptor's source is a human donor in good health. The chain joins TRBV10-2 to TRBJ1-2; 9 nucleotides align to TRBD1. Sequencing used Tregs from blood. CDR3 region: CASSPGQGRYGYTF. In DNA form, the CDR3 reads TGCGCCAGCAGCCCAGGACAGGGGCGCTATGGCTACACCTTC.